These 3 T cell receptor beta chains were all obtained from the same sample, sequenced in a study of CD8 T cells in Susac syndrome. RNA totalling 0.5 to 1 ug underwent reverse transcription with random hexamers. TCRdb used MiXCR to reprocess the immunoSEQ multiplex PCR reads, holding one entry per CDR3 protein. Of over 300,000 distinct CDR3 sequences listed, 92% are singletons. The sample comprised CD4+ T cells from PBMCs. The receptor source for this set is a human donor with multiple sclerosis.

The CDR3 DNA sequence: TGTGCCAGCAGTGAAGTACTTGATTACAATGAGCAGTTCTTC. This sequence encodes CASSEVLDYNEQFF. The chain has TRBV2 and TRBJ2-1, with D uncertain. The ends were cut back, 1 base at V and 4 bases at J, with 8 bases in the middle. The CDR3 has 14 residues. Germline loops: CDR1 SNHLY, CDR2 FYNNEI.

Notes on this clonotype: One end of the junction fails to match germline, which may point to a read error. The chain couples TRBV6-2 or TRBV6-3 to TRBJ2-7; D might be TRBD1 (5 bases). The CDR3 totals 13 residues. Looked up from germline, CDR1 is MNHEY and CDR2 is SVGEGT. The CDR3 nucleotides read TGTGCCAGCAGGTACTCCGCCCAGGGCGAGCAGTACTTC. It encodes CASRYSAQGEQYF.

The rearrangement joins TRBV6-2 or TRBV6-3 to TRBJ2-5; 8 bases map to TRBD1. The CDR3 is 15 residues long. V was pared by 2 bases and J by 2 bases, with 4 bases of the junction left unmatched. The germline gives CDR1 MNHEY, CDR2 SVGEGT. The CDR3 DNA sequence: TGTGCCAGCAGTTACGGGCGGGACAGGCAAGAGACCCAGTACTTC. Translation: CASSYGRDRQETQYF.